This paragraph covers one TCR beta chain sequence. This record belongs to a study of blood T cell repertoires in COVID-19. Study-level background: Acute and convalescent COVID-19 samples came from the United States, Italy and Spain. T cells, B-cell-depleted T cells, or PBMCs provided the cDNA or gDNA that served as material.

Trimming shortened V by 1 base and J by 2 bases, and 15 bases separated the two germline ends. The CDR3 contains 17 residues. CDR1 and CDR2 from the germline V gene are SGHTS and YDEGEE. Original data processing: Amplification of reference gene primers provided the estimated nucleated cell counts. Repertoires were generated with immunoSEQ multiplex PCR, while TCRdb's copy carries only in-frame clones and drops some. V and J calls and clone size are those listed in that table; D and trimming were worked out from the DNA. This sample yields around 130,000 clones, of which around 78% are seen a single time; 10% to 13% belongs to the top ten.

This TCR was sampled from a human donor in a cohort sampled during active COVID-19. The chain combines TRBV5-8 with TRBJ1-4; a weak D match, TRBD1 (6 bases). Sequenced input: peripheral blood. The DNA for the CDR3 is TGTGCCAGCAGCTTGACGAGACAGGCCTCGACTAATGAAAAACTGTTTTTT. It codes for CASSLTRQASTNEKLFF. The complete variable domain, with remaining parts taken from reference TRBV5-8 and TRBJ1-4, reads EAGVTQSPTHLIKTRGQQATLRCSPISGHTSVYWYQQALGLGLQFLLWYDEGEERNRGNFPPRFSGRQFPNYSSELNVNALELEDSALYLCASSLTRQASTNEKLFFGSGTQLSVL.